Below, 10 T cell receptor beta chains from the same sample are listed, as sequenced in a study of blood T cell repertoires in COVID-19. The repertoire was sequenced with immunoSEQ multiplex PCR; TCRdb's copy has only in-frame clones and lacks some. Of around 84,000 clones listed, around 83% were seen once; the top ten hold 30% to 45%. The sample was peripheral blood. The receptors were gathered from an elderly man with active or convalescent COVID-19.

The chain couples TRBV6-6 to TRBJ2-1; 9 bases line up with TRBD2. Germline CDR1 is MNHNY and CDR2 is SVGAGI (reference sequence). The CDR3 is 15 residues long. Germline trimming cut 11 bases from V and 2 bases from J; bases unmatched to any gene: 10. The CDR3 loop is CAGNQSGRPYNEQFF. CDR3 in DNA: TGTGCCGGGAACCAGAGCGGGAGGCCCTACAATGAGCAGTTCTTC.

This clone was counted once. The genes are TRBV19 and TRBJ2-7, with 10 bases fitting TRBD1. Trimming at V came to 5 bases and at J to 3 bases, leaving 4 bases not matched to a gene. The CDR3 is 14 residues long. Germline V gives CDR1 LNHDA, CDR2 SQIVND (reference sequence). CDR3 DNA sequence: TGTGCCAGTAGTGGGACAGGGGCTCTCTACGAGCAGTACTTC. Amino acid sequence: CASSGTGALYEQYF.

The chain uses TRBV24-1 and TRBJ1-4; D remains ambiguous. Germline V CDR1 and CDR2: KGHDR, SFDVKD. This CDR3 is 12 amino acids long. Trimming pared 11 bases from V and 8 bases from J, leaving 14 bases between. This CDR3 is CAMEEGREKLFF. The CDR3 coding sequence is TGTGCCATGGAGGAAGGGAGGGAAAAACTGTTTTTT.

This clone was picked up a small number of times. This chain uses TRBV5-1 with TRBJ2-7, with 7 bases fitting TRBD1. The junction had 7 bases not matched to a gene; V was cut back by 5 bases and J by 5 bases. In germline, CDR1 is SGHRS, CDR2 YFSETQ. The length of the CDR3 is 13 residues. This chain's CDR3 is CASRQGQGHEQYF. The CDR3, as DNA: TGCGCCAGCAGACAGGGGCAGGGCCACGAGCAGTACTTC.

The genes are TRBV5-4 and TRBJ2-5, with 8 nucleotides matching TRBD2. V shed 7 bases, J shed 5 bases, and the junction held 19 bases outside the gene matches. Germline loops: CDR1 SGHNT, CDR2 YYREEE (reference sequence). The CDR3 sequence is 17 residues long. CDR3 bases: TGTGCCAGCCCTCTGGCGGGGGGCCGCCCCCCACGGGAGACCCAGTACTTC. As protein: CASPLAGGRPPRETQYF.

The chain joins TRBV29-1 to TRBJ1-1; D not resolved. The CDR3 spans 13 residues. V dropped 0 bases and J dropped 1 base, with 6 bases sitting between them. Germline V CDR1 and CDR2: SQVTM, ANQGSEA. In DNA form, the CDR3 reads TGCAGCGTTGAAGAGTGGCAGAACACTGAAGCTTTCTTT. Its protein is CSVEEWQNTEAFF.

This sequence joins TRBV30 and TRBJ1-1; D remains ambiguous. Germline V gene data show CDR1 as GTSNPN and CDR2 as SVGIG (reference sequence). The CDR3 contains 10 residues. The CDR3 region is CACDTDEAFF. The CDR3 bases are TGTGCTTGCGACACCGATGAAGCTTTCTTT.

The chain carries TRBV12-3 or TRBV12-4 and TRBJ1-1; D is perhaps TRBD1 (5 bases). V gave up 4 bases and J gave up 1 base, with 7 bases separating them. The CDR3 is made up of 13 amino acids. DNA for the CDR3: TGTGCCAGCAGTTGGGGCGAGAACACTGAAGCTTTCTTT. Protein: CASSWGENTEAFF.

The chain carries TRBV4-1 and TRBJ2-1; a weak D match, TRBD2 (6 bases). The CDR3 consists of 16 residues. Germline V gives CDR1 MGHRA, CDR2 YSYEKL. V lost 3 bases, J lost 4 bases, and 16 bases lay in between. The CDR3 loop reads CASSQRGGAQYNEQFF. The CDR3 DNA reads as TGCGCCAGCAGCCAGCGAGGAGGGGCACAATACAATGAGCAGTTCTTC.

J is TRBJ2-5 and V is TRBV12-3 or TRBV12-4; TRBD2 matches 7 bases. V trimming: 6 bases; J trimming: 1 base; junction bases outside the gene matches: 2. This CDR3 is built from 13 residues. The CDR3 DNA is TGTGCCAGCAGCGCTAGCGGCCAAGAGACCCAGTACTTC. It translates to CASSASGQETQYF.